Described below is a single TCR beta chain sequence and its context. This sample stems from a study of control samples from healthy donors and cancer patients. Here immunoSEQ multiplex PCR was the method, and the copy in TCRdb shows in-frame clones only, minus some. The table lists 89,000 or so clones, about 87% of them singletons. The CDR3 has 14 amino acids. The ends were cut back, 7 bases at V and 0 bases at J, with 13 bases in the middle. In germline, CDR1 is SGHRS, CDR2 YFSETQ. The specimen sequenced was blood. The genes are TRBV5-1 and TRBJ1-1, with D perhaps matching TRBD1 (6 bases). The sequence was collected from a man in his fifties in good health. The CDR3 bases are TGCGCCAGCGGACCGGGACACCTGAACACTGAAGCTTTCTTT. Its translation: CASGPGHLNTEAFF.